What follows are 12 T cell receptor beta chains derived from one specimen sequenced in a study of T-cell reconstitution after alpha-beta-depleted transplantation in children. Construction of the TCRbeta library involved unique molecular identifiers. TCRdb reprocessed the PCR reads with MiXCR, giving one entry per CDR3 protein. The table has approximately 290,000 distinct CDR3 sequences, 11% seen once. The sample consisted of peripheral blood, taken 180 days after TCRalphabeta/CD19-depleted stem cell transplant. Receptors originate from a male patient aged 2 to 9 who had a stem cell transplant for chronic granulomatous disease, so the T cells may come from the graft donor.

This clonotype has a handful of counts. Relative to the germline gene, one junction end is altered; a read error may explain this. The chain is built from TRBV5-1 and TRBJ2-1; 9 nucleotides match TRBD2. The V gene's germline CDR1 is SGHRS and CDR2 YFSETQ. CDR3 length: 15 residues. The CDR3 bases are TGCGCCGGCAGCCTCGTAGCGGGAGTGGGGGATGAGCAGTTCTTC. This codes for CAGSLVAGVGDEQFF.

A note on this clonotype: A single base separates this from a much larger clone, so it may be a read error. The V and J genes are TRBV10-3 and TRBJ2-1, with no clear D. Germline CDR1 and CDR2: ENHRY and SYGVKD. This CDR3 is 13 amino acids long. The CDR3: CAISESLSNEHFF. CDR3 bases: TGTGCCATCAGTGAGTCGTTGAGTAATGAGCATTTCTTC.

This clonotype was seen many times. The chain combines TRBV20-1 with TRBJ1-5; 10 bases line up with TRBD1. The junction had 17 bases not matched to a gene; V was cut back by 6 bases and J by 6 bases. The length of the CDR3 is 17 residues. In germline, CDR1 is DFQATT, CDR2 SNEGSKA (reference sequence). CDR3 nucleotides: TGCAGTGCCCCTCTTTTTCCCGGGACAGGGGTATGTCAGCCCCAGCATTTT. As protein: CSAPLFPGTGVCQPQHF.

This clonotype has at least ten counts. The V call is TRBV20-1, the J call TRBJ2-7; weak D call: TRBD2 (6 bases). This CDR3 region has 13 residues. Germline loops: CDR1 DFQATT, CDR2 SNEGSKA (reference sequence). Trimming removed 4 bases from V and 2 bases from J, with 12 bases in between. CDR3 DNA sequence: TGCAGTGCTAATCGGGAGCCTACCTACGAGCAGTACTTC. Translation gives CSANREPTYEQYF.

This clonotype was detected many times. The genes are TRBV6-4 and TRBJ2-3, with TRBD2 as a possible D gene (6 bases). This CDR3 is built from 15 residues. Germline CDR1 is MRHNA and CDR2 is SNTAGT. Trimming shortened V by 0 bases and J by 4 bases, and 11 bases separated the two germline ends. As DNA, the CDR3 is TGTGCCAGCAGTGACTCGCCGGGAGATGCAGATACGCAGTATTTT. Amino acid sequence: CASSDSPGDADTQYF.

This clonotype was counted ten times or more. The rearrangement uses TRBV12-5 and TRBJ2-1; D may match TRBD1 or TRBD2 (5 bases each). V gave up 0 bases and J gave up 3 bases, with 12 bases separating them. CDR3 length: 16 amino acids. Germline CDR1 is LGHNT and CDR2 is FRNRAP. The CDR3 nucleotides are TGTGCTAGTGGTTTGGTACTGGGACCCTACTACAATGAGCAGTTCTTC. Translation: CASGLVLGPYYNEQFF.

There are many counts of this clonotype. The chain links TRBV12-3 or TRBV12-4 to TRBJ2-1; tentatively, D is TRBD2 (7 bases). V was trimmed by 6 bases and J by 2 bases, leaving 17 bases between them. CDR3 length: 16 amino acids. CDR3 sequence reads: CASRRFGGGTYNEQFF. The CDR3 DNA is TGTGCCAGCAGGAGATTTGGCGGGGGCACCTACAATGAGCAGTTCTTC.

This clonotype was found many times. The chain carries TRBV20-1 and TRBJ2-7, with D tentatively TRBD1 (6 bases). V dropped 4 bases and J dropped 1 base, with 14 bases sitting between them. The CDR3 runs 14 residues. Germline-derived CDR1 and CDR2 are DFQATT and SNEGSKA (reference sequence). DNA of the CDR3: TGCAGTGCTACCCGGGACACAGCGTCCTACGAGCAGTACTTC. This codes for CSATRDTASYEQYF.

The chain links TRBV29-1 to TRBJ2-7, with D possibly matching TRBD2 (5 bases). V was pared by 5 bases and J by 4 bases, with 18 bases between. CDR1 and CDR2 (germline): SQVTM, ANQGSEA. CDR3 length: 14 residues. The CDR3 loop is CSVKPSWSRYEQYF. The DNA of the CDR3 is TGCAGCGTTAAACCTAGCTGGAGTAGGTACGAGCAGTACTTC.

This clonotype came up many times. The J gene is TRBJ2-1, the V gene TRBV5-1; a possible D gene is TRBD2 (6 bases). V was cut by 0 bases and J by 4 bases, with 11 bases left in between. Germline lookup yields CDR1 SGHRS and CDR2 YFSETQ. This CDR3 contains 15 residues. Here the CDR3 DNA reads TGCGCCAGCAGCTTGGTTTTAGCGGAGTACAATGAGCAGTTCTTC. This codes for CASSLVLAEYNEQFF.

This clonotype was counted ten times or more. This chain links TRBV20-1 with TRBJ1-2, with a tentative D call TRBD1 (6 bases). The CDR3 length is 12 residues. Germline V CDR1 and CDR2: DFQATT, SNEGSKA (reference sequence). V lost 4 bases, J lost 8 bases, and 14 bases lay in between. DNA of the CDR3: TGCAGTGCTATCAAACAGGGAGACGGCTACACCTTC. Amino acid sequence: CSAIKQGDGYTF.

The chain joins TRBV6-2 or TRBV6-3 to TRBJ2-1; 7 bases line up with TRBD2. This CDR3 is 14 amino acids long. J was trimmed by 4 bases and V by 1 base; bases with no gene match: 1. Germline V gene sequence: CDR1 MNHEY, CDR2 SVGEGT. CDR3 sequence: CASSYFGGYNEQFF. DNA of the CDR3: TGTGCCAGCAGTTACTTCGGGGGGTACAATGAGCAGTTCTTC.